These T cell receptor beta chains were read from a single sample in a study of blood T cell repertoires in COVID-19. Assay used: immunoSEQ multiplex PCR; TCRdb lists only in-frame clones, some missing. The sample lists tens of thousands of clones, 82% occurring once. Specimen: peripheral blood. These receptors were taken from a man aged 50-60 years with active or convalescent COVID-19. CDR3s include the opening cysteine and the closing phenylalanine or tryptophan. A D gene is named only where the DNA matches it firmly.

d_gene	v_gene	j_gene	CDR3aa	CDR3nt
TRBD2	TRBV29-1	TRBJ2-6	CSVGGGPFSSGANVLTF	TGCAGCGTTGGCGGGGGGCCCTTTAGCTCTGGGGCCAACGTCCTGACTTTC
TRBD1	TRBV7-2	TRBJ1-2	CASSLAGTRTGRYGYTF	TGTGCCAGCAGCTTAGCGGGGACGCGGACAGGGCGTTATGGCTACACCTTC
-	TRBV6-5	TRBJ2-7	CASSYHLSSYEQYF	TGTGCCAGCAGCTACCACCTAAGCTCCTACGAGCAGTACTTC
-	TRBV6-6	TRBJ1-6	CASRVGGRSYNSPLHF	TGTGCCAGCAGGGTCGGGGGGCGGTCCTATAATTCACCCCTCCACTTT
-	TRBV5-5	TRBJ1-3	CASSTGSENTIYF	TGTGCCAGCAGTACAGGGTCGGAAAACACCATATATTTT
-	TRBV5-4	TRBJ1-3	CASSLSLDSGNTIYF	TGTGCCAGCAGCTTGTCTCTGGACAGTGGAAACACCATATATTTT
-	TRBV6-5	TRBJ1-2	CASRPIYSNYGYTF	TGTGCCAGCAGACCGATCTACTCTAACTATGGCTACACCTTC
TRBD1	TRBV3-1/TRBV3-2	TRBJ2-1	CASSQDRSLYNEQFF	TGTGCCAGCAGCCAGGACAGGTCGCTATACAATGAGCAGTTCTTC
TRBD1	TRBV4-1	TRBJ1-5	CASSQRMLQGPRQPQHF	TGCGCCAGCAGCCAACGGATGTTACAGGGGCCGCGCCAGCCCCAGCATTTT
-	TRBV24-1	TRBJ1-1	CATSRGLNTEAFF	TGTGCCACCAGCAGGGGTTTGAACACTGAAGCTTTCTTT
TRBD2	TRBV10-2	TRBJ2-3	CASSGGLSTDTQYF	TGCGCCAGCTCCGGGGGGTTAAGCACAGATACGCAGTATTTT
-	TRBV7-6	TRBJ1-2	CASSSRSGLQTGGYTF	TGTGCCAGCAGCTCTAGATCGGGACTACAGACTGGAGGCTACACCTTC
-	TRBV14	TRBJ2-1	CASSQLGGRIHNEQFF	TGTGCCAGCAGCCAATTGGGGGGAAGGATACACAATGAGCAGTTCTTC
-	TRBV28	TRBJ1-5	CASMPGSGNQPQHF	TGTGCCAGCATGCCAGGGTCGGGCAATCAGCCCCAGCATTTT
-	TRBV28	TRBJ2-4	CASSLFEGNIQYF	TGTGCCAGCAGTTTATTTGAGGGAAACATTCAGTACTTC
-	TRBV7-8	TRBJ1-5	CASSLVPRDFDNQPQHF	TGTGCCAGCAGCTTAGTTCCACGGGACTTCGACAATCAGCCCCAGCATTTT
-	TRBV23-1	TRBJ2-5	CASSLSARVEETQYF	TGCGCCAGCAGTCTTTCCGCCCGCGTCGAAGAGACCCAGTACTTC
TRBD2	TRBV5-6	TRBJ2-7	CASRGRAGGVEQYF	TGTGCCAGCAGGGGTAGAGCGGGGGGAGTCGAGCAGTACTTC